Listed here is a single T cell receptor beta chain. At one boundary the junction diverges from the germline segment, which might be a read error. This entry is derived from a study of T cells after yellow fever vaccination. This CDR3 comprises 21 residues. From germline, CDR1 is MGHRA and CDR2 YSYEKL. Using its own MiXCR run on the 5' RACE reads, TCRdb lists one record per CDR3 protein. The sample holds approximately 550,000 distinct CDR3 sequences, roughly 12% seen once. The receptor's source is a man aged 30 to 39 who received the YFV17D yellow fever vaccine. Material: PBMCs, obtained on the day of the yellow fever booster vaccination. The V call is TRBV4-1, the J call TRBJ2-6, with 13 positions matching TRBD2. The CDR3 DNA reads TGCGCCAGCAGCCCGGCCTCCGGACTAGCGGGAGCGAACTCTGGGACCAACGTCCTGACTTTC. Translated: CASSPASGLAGANSGTNVLTF.